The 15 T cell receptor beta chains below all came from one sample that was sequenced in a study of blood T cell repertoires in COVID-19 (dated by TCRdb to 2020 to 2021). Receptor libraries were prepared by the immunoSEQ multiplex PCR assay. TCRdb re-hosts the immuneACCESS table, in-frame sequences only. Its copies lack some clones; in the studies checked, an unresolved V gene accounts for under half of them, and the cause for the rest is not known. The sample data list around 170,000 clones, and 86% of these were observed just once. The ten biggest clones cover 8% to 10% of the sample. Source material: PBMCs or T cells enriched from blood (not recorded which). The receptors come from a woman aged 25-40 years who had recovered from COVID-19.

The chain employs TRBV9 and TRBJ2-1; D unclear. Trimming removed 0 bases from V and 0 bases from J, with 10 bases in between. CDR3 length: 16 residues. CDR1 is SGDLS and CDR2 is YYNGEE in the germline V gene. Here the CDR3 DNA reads TGTGCCAGCAGCGTAGGGGCATCGAGCTCCTACAATGAGCAGTTCTTC. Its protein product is CASSVGASSSYNEQFF.

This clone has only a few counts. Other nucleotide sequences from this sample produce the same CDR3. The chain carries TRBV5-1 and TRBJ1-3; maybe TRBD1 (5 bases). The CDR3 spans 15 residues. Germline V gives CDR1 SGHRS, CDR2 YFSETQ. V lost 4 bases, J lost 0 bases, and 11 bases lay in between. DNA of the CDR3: TGCGCCAGCAGCCCCGGACAATCCTCTGGAAACACCATATATTTT. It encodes CASSPGQSSGNTIYF.

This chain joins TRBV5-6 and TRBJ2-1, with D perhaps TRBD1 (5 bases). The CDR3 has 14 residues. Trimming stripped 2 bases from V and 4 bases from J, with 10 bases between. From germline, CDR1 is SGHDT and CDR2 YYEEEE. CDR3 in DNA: TGTGCCAGCAGCTTTGAGACAGCGTACAATGAGCAGTTCTTC. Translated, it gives CASSFETAYNEQFF.

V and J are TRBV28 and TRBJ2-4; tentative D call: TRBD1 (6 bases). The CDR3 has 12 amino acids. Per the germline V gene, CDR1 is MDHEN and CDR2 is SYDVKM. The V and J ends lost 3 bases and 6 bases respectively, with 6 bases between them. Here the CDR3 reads CASSFRGNIQYF. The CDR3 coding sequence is TGTGCCAGCAGTTTCAGGGGAAACATTCAGTACTTC. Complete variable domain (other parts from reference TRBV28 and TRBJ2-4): DVKVTQSSRYLVKRTGEKVFLECVQDMDHENMFWYRQDPGLGLRLIYFSYDVKMKEKGDIPEGYSVSREKKERFSLILESASTNQTSMYLCASSFRGNIQYFGAGTRLSVL.

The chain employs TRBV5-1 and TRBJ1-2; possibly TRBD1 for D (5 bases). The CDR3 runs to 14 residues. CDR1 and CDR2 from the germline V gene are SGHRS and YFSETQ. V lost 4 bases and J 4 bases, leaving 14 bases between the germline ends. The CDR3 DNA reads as TGCGCCAGCAGCCCGGGGGAGGGGCTCTATGGCTACACCTTC. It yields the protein CASSPGEGLYGYTF.

CDR3 coding DNA: TGTGCCAGCAGTCTAGCGGGGGCAGGCTTCGTCGGCACCGGGGAGCTGTTTTTT. Protein: CASSLAGAGFVGTGELFF. V and J are TRBV28 and TRBJ2-2, with TRBD2 matching 10 bases. There are 18 residues in the CDR3. Germline CDR1 MDHEN, CDR2 SYDVKM. With 5 bases clipped from V and 4 bases from J, the junction kept 13 bases outside the gene matches. Complete variable domain (other parts from reference TRBV28 and TRBJ2-2): DVKVTQSSRYLVKRTGEKVFLECVQDMDHENMFWYRQDPGLGLRLIYFSYDVKMKEKGDIPEGYSVSREKKERFSLILESASTNQTSMYLCASSLAGAGFVGTGELFFGEGSRLTVL.

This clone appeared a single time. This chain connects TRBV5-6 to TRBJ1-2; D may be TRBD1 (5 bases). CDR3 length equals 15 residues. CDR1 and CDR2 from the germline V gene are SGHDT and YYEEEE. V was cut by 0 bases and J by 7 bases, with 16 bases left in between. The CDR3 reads CASSLGSRVYSGYTF. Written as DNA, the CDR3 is TGTGCCAGCAGCTTGGGGTCCAGGGTTTACTCTGGCTACACCTTC.

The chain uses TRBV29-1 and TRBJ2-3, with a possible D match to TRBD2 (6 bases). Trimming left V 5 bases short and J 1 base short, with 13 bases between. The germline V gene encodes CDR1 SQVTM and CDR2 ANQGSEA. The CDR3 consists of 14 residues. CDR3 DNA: TGCAGCGTTTCAGGGTGGAGGGGCACAGATACGCAGTATTTT. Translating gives CSVSGWRGTDTQYF.

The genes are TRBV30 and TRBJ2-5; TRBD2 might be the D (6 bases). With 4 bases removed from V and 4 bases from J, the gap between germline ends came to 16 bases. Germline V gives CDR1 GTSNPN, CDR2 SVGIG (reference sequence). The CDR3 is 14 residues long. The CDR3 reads CAWIPRVGGETQYF. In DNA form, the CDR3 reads TGTGCCTGGATCCCAAGGGTGGGGGGAGAGACCCAGTACTTC.

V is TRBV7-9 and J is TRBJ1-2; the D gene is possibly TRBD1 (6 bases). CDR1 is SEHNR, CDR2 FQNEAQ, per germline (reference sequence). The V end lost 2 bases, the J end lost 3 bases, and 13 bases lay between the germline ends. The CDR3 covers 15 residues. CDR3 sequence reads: CASSLRQETYYGYTF. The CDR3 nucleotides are TGTGCCAGCAGCTTACGACAGGAGACATACTATGGCTACACCTTC.

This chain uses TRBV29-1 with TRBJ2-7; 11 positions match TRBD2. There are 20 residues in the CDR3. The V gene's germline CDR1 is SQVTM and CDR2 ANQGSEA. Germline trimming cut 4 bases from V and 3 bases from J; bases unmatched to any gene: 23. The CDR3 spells CSVVHYRGRDSGRAIYEQYF. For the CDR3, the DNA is TGCAGCGTTGTGCATTACCGGGGGCGCGATAGCGGGAGGGCAATCTACGAGCAGTACTTC.

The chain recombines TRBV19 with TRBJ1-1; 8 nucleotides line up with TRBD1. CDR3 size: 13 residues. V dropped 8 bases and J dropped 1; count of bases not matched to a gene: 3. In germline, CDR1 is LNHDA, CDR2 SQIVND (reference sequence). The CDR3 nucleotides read TGTGCCAGTTCGGGACAGGCGAACACTGAAGCTTTCTTT. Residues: CASSGQANTEAFF.

The CDR3 spells CASSPPAGNQETQYF. CDR3 bases: TGTGCCAGCTCACCACCAGCGGGAAACCAAGAGACCCAGTACTTC. The chain couples TRBV18 to TRBJ2-5, with TRBD2 matching 7 bases. Per germline, CDR1 KGHSH and CDR2 LQKENI. V lost 0 bases, J lost 0 bases, and 1 base stayed unmatched. CDR3 size: 15 residues.

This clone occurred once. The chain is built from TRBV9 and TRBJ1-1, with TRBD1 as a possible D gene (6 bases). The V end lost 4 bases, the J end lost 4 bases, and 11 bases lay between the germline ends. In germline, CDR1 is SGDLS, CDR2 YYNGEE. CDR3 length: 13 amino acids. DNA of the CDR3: TGTGCCAGCAGCTCGGGCAGGGGCACTGAAGCTTTCTTT. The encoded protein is CASSSGRGTEAFF.

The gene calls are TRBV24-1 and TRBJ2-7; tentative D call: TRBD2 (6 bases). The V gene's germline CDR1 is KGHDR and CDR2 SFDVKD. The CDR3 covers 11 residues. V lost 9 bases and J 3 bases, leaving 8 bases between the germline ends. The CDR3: CATEEGYEQYF. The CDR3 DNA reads TGTGCCACCGAGGAGGGCTACGAGCAGTACTTC.